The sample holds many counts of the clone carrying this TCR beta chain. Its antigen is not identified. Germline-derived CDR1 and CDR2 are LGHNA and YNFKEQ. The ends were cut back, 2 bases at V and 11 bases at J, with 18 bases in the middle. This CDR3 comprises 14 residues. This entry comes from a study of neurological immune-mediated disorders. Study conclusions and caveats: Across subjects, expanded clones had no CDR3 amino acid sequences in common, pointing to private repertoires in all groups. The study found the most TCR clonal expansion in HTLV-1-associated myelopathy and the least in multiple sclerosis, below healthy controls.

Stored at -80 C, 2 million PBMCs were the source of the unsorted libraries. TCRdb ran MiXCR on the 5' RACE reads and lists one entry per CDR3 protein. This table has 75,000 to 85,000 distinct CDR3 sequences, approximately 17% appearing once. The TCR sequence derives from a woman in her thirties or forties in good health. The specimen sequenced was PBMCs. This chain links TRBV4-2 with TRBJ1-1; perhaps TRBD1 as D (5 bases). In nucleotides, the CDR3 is TGTGCCAGCAGCCAAAAGGGTGGGCAGGGCTCCGCTTTCTTT. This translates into CASSQKGGQGSAFF.